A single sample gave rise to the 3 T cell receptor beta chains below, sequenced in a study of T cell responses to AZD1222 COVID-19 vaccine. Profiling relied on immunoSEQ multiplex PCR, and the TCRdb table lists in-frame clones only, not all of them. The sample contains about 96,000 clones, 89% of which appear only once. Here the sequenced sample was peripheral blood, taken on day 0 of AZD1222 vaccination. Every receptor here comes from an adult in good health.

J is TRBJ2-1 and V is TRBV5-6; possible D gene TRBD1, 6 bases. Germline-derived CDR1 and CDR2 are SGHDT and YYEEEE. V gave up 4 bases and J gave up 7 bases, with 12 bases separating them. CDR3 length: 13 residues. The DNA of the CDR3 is TGTGCCAGCAGCGCAGGACAGCAGAATGAGCAGTTCTTC. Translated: CASSAGQQNEQFF.

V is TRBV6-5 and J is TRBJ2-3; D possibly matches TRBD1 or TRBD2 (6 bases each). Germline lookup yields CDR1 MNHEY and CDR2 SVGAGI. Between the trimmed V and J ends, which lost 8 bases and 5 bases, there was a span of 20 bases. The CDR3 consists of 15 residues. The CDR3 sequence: CASAPTGAVGDTQYF. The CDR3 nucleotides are TGTGCCAGCGCCCCGACGGGGGCTGTGGGAGATACGCAGTATTTT.

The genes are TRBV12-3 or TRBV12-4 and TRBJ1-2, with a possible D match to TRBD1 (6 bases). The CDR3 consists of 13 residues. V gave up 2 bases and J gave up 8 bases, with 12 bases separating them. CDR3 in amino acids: CASSLSPGQGYTF. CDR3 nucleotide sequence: TGTGCCAGCAGTTTATCTCCCGGACAGGGCTACACCTTC.